The sequence of this T cell receptor (beta chain) was determined in a study of cytomegalovirus exposure and HLA in healthy donors. Study-level points and caveats: By HLA locus, TCR association rates varied in a later analysis, with DRB1 showing the most and HLA-C the fewest. Certain sequence variants were highly shared and formed a cluster, and this cluster was likely a sequencing artifact.

About this clone itself: The antigen is not known.

Use of 60 Vbeta and 13 Jbeta primers characterized the PCR. Only in-frame clones appear in the TCRdb table, and some are missing; sequencing was by immunoSEQ multiplex PCR. The sample includes more than 150,000 clones, 70% to 90% of them seen just once. This TCR derives from a man aged 18 to 35 in good health and CMV-seropositive. The sequenced material came from PBMCs.

The chain's CDR3 is CATSNHSGTPRQPQHF. DNA of the CDR3: TGTGCCACCAGCAATCACTCAGGGACTCCCCGACAGCCCCAGCATTTT. V gene TRBV15 combines with J gene TRBJ1-5; D may be TRBD1 (5 bases). Germline lookup yields CDR1 LNHNV and CDR2 YYDKDF (reference sequence). CDR3 length: 16 amino acids. V lost 4 bases and J 7 bases, leaving 20 bases between the germline ends.